This T cell receptor (beta chain) was documented in a study of T cells in Graves' hyperthyroidism and ophthalmopathy. Regarding the study as a whole: Most clonotypes that expanded in the thyroid above 0.001 also showed up in blood.

As to this clonotype: What it binds is not known.

The source material, RNA transcripts, was used to amplify TCR beta CDR3 regions. Initially, a first-round RT-PCR of the TCR CDR3 employed the HTBI primer set. Each CDR3 protein gets one entry after TCRdb re-called the multiplex PCR reads with MiXCR. The table records a few hundred thousand distinct CDR3 sequences, 40% to 50% of them present only once. CDR1 MNHEY and CDR2 SVGAGI come from the germline V gene. The CDR3 totals 18 residues. V lost 2 bases to trimming and J lost 0 bases, with 14 bases between them. Patients with uncontrolled infections, other autoimmune diseases, pregnancy or lactation were excluded. Orbital computed tomography and thyroid ultrasound, together with serum TRAb and thyroxine and clinical symptoms, were used for diagnoses.

Sequenced input: peripheral blood or thyroid tissue (not recorded which). V gene TRBV6-5 combines with J gene TRBJ2-6; maybe TRBD1 (5 bases). The origin of this receptor is an adult woman with Graves' disease, either hyperthyroidism or ophthalmopathy (not recorded which). CDR3 amino acids: CASSYGDRPFSGANVLTF. In DNA form, the CDR3 reads TGTGCCAGCAGTTACGGTGACAGACCCTTCTCTGGGGCCAACGTCCTGACTTTC.